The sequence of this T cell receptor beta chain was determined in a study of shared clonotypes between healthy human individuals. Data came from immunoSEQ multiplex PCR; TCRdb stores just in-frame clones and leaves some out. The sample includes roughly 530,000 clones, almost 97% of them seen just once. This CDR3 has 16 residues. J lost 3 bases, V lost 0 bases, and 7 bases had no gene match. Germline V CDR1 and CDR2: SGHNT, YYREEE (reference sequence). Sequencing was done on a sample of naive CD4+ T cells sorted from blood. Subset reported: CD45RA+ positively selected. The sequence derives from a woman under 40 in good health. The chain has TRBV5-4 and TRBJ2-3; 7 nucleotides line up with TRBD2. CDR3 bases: TGTGCCAGCAGCTTGGGTGGCGGGAGAGGTACAGATACGCAGTATTTT. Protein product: CASSLGGGRGTDTQYF.